The 27 T cell receptor beta chains presented below share a single source sample, sequenced in a study of regulatory T cells in long-lasting Graves disease. Arm-PCR of CDR3 regions and iRepertoire HTBI primers were used to build TCR beta libraries. Each CDR3 protein is one row after TCRdb ran MiXCR on the multiplex PCR reads. The sample lists about 520,000 distinct CDR3 sequences, about 12% occurring once. This sample's time point: newly diagnosed GD, antithyroid drugs for less than 3 months. RNA isolated from PBMCs was used to make the TCR library. This sample was also put to use in a study of T cells in Graves' hyperthyroidism and ophthalmopathy.

Sequences were derived from peripheral blood mononuclear cells (PBMCs), sampled at new diagnosis, from a patient treated with antithyroid drugs. The origin of the receptors is a woman aged 25 to 45 with Graves disease.

The chain uses TRBV2 and TRBJ2-5; TRBD2 is a possible D gene (6 bases). Germline lookup yields CDR1 SNHLY and CDR2 FYNNEI. This CDR3 region has 12 residues. V gave up 8 bases and J gave up 4 bases, with 11 bases separating them. CDR3 protein: CASHSGVETQYF. The CDR3 DNA is TGTGCCAGCCACTCGGGAGTAGAGACCCAGTACTTC.

This clonotype was detected many times. The rearrangement uses TRBV18 and TRBJ2-7; 9 positions agree with TRBD2. The J segment lost 0 bases and the V segment lost 3 bases, leaving 6 bases of the junction unmatched. The V gene's germline CDR1 is KGHSH and CDR2 LQKENI. This CDR3 is 16 amino acids long. Written as DNA, the CDR3 is TGTGCCAGCTCACCGATAGCGGGAGTAAGCTCCTACGAGCAGTACTTC. It yields the protein CASSPIAGVSSYEQYF.

This clonotype was recorded many times. The chain uses TRBV4-1 and TRBJ2-3; 7 bases agree with TRBD1. With V trimmed by 4 bases and J by 0 bases, 10 bases remained unmatched. Germline CDR1 and CDR2: MGHRA and YSYEKL. This CDR3 region has 17 residues. The CDR3, as DNA: TGCGCCAGCAGCCCCCTAGGGGCAGGGGGTAGCACAGATACGCAGTATTTT. As protein: CASSPLGAGGSTDTQYF.

The gene calls are TRBV10-3 and TRBJ2-7; D is perhaps TRBD1 (5 bases). Deletions cut 7 bases from V and 5 bases from J, with 12 bases between. The germline gives CDR1 ENHRY, CDR2 SYGVKD. This CDR3 is built from 12 residues. The CDR3 nucleotides read TGTGCCATCAATCCAGGGAATGACGAGCAGTACTTC. This gives the protein CAINPGNDEQYF.

The chain uses TRBV7-2 and TRBJ2-1; 7 nucleotides match TRBD1. Looked up from germline, CDR1 is SGHTA and CDR2 is FQGNSA. The CDR3 loop spans 17 amino acids. With V trimmed by 5 bases and J by 1 base, 11 bases remained unmatched. CDR3 protein: CASSVQTGKGSYNEQFF. For the CDR3, the DNA is TGTGCCAGCAGCGTTCAGACAGGGAAGGGATCCTACAATGAGCAGTTCTTC.

On this clonotype: This may stem from a read error, because a much larger clone lies one nucleotide away. The V call is TRBV3-1, the J call TRBJ1-3; no reliable D call. The CDR3 is made up of 13 amino acids. V shed 2 bases and J shed 5 bases, with 7 bases lying between them. CDR1 and CDR2 from the germline V gene are LGHDT and YNNKEL (reference sequence). In DNA form, the CDR3 reads TGTGCCAGCAGCCAACCGGATCGAAACACCATATATTTT. Translating it yields CASSQPDRNTIYF.

This clonotype was found a few times. It may be a read error: a sequence one base away is much more abundant. The genes are TRBV28 and TRBJ2-1, with TRBD2 identical over 9 bases. CDR3 length: 15 amino acids. Looked up from germline, CDR1 is MDHEN and CDR2 is SYDVKM. CDR3 sequence: CASGISGGSYSEQFF. The CDR3 DNA sequence: TGTGCCAGCGGAATTAGCGGGGGCTCCTACAGTGAGCAGTTCTTC.

The V and J genes are TRBV29-1 and TRBJ1-2, with unresolved D. CDR3 length equals 11 residues. Trimming pared 6 bases from V and 8 bases from J, leaving 13 bases between. Germline loops: CDR1 SQVTM, CDR2 ANQGSEA. The CDR3 bases are TGCAGCGTGTTAGAAGGTGTAGGCTACACCTTC. Translation: CSVLEGVGYTF.

The chain has TRBV5-6 and TRBJ2-2; D uncertain. Trimming stripped 10 bases from V and 2 bases from J, with 15 bases between. CDR1 is SGHDT, CDR2 YYEEEE, per germline. The length of the CDR3 is 14 residues. DNA for the CDR3: TGTGCCTCTACGACCAGGAGTAACACCGGGGAGCTGTTTTTT. Translating gives CASTTRSNTGELFF.

To note about this clonotype: A read error may explain this, as a much larger clone is one base away. The rearrangement uses TRBV7-2 and TRBJ2-1, with 9 bases identical to TRBD1. CDR1 is SGHTA, CDR2 FQGNSA, per germline. V was pared by 5 bases and J by 10 bases, with 9 bases of the junction left unmatched. The CDR3 totals 14 residues. The CDR3 protein is CASSRPGQGYEQFF. The CDR3 DNA is TGTGCCAGCAGCCGCCCGGGACAGGGCTACGAGCAGTTCTTC.

This clonotype was counted many times. The V and J genes are TRBV2 and TRBJ1-1, with D uncertain. Germline V gene sequence: CDR1 SNHLY, CDR2 FYNNEI. Trimming cost V 7 bases and J 5 bases, with 17 bases left between them. The CDR3 has 14 amino acids. As DNA, the CDR3 is TGTGCCAGCAATAAGGTTACGGTGTTGACTGAAGCTTTCTTT. Residues: CASNKVTVLTEAFF.

The chain has TRBV2 and TRBJ2-5; 8 nucleotides align to TRBD2. Germline V gene data show CDR1 as SNHLY and CDR2 as FYNNEI. CDR3 size: 13 residues. The ends lost 3 bases at V and 5 bases at J; junction bases unmatched: 2. The CDR3, as DNA: TGTGCCAGCAGTGATTCTAGCGGGGAGACCCAGTACTTC. Amino acid sequence: CASSDSSGETQYF.

In regard to this clonotype: A single base separates this from a much larger clone, so it may be a read error. The chain links TRBV14 to TRBJ2-7; maybe TRBD2 (5 bases). Germline values: CDR1 SGHDN, CDR2 FVKESK. This CDR3 is 18 amino acids long. CDR3: CAGSQDDKVRGSWDEQYF. As DNA, the CDR3 is TGTGCCGGCAGCCAAGATGACAAGGTTCGGGGATCCTGGGACGAGCAGTACTTC.

This clonotype was picked up a small number of times. The V gene is TRBV5-5, the J gene TRBJ2-1, with 9 positions matching TRBD2. Germline V lookup: CDR1 SGHKS, CDR2 YYEKEE (reference sequence). V lost 0 bases, J lost 4 bases, and 8 bases stayed unmatched. This CDR3 has 17 residues. CDR3 bases: TGTGCCAGCAGCTTGGTGATAGCGGGAGTCGGTTACAATGAGCAGTTCTTC. It is translated as CASSLVIAGVGYNEQFF. The full variable domain, with the rest looked up from reference TRBV5-5 and TRBJ2-1, is DAGVTQSPTHLIKTRGQQVTLRCSPISGHKSVSWYQQVLGQGPQFIFQYYEKEERGRGNFPDRFSARQFPNYSSELNVNALLLGDSALYLCASSLVIAGVGYNEQFFGPGTRLTVL.

This clonotype was observed many times. The chain recombines TRBV7-9 with TRBJ2-1, with D perhaps matching TRBD2 (6 bases). Deletions cut 4 bases from V and 5 bases from J, with 12 bases between. Germline CDR1 reads SEHNR; CDR2 reads FQNEAQ (reference sequence). This CDR3 comprises 14 residues. CDR3 sequence (DNA): TGTGCCAGCAGCTACGGGACTTCGAACAATGAGCAGTTCTTC. Encoded protein: CASSYGTSNNEQFF.

This clonotype was detected many times. The genes are TRBV18 and TRBJ1-2; perhaps TRBD1 as D (5 bases). V lost 3 bases and J lost 1, with 9 bases in between. The CDR3 loop spans 14 amino acids. The germline gives CDR1 KGHSH, CDR2 LQKENI. The CDR3 region is CASSPSGNNYGYTF. The CDR3 DNA reads TGTGCCAGCTCACCTTCAGGGAATAACTATGGCTACACCTTC.

The table lists this clonotype with many counts. The V call is TRBV5-1, the J call TRBJ2-1, with 9 bases that match TRBD2. Germline CDR1 and CDR2: SGHRS and YFSETQ. The CDR3 is 14 amino acids. V lost 6 bases, J lost 5 bases, and 6 bases stayed unmatched. The CDR3 protein is CASKDSGSHNEQFF. The CDR3 coding sequence is TGCGCCAGCAAGGATAGCGGGAGCCACAATGAGCAGTTCTTC.

J is TRBJ2-1 and V is TRBV20-1, with 7 bases that match TRBD2. The ends lost 3 bases at V and 1 base at J; junction bases unmatched: 9. Germline V gene data show CDR1 as DFQATT and CDR2 as SNEGSKA (reference sequence). The CDR3 sequence is 16 residues long. CDR3 nucleotide sequence: TGCAGTGCTAGGGGGGGAGGGCCGGGTTCCTACAATGAGCAGTTCTTC. Amino acid sequence: CSARGGGPGSYNEQFF.

V usage is TRBV29-1 and J usage is TRBJ2-3; D possibly corresponds to TRBD1 (6 bases). CDR1 SQVTM and CDR2 ANQGSEA come from the germline V gene. The CDR3 sequence is 16 residues long. V was clipped by 1 base and J by 0 bases, with 14 bases between them. The CDR3 protein is CSVEAVLRGSTDTQYF. As DNA, the CDR3 is TGCAGCGTTGAAGCCGTCCTCAGGGGCAGCACAGATACGCAGTATTTT.

This clonotype was counted ten times or more. CDR3 in amino acids: CASNPPGLAGEAEQYF. CDR3 nucleotides: TGTGCCAGCAACCCACCGGGACTAGCGGGAGAAGCCGAGCAGTACTTC. The rearrangement joins TRBV28 to TRBJ2-7, with TRBD2 matching over 14 bases. The germline gives CDR1 MDHEN, CDR2 SYDVKM. This CDR3 has 16 amino acids. J lost 6 bases, V lost 7 bases, and 11 bases had no gene match. Full variable domain (rest looked up from reference TRBV28 and TRBJ2-7): DVKVTQSSRYLVKRTGEKVFLECVQDMDHENMFWYRQDPGLGLRLIYFSYDVKMKEKGDIPEGYSVSREKKERFSLILESASTNQTSMYLCASNPPGLAGEAEQYFGPGTRLTVT.

This clonotype was seen repeatedly, ten times or more. The genes are TRBV14 and TRBJ2-5, with 9 bases fitting TRBD2. The V gene's germline CDR1 is SGHDN and CDR2 FVKESK. The CDR3 is 16 residues long. Trimming removed 6 bases from V and 5 bases from J; junction bases left unmatched: 13. Here the CDR3 reads CASSLYRLAGYETQYF. The CDR3 region has the DNA TGTGCCAGCAGTCTGTACCGGCTAGCGGGATACGAGACCCAGTACTTC.

This clonotype occurred many times. The gene calls are TRBV7-3 and TRBJ2-3; 7 bases are shared with TRBD1. This CDR3 is 16 amino acids long. Losses at the gene ends were 1 base for V and 9 bases for J; bases not matched to a gene: 13. Germline CDR1 reads SGHTA; CDR2 reads FQGTGA. DNA for the CDR3: TGTGCCAGCAGCTTAAATACCTTGAGGACAGGATCGACGCAGTATTTT. It specifies CASSLNTLRTGSTQYF. Filled out from reference TRBV7-3 and TRBJ2-3, the complete variable domain reads GAGVSQTPSNKVTEKGKYVELRCDPISGHTALYWYRQSLGQGPEFLIYFQGTGAADDSGLPNDRFFAVRPEGSVSTLKIQRTERGDSAVYLCASSLNTLRTGSTQYFGPGTRLTVL.

About this clonotype: A far more abundant clone sits one base away, making this likely a read error. This chain uses TRBV2 with TRBJ2-1, with D uncertain. The CDR3 length is 11 residues. In germline, CDR1 is SNHLY, CDR2 FYNNEI. CDR3 in amino acids: CAGSVGHPPYF. As DNA, the CDR3 is TGTGCCGGCAGTGTAGGCCACCCTCCGTACTTC.

The chain uses TRBV28 and TRBJ2-3; D call uncertain. CDR3 size: 13 residues. Per the germline V gene, CDR1 is MDHEN and CDR2 is SYDVKM. Trimming took off 8 bases at V and 6 bases at J, with 15 bases between the two ends. The CDR3 nucleotides read TGTGCCAGCTCTTGGCCCCCTGTGGATACGCAGTATTTT. Its translation: CASSWPPVDTQYF.

The table lists this clonotype with many counts. This rearrangement joins TRBV20-1 to TRBJ1-2; D is unresolved. There are 13 residues in the CDR3. V dropped 3 bases and J dropped 5 bases, with 13 bases sitting between them. Per the germline V gene, CDR1 is DFQATT and CDR2 is SNEGSKA (reference sequence). The CDR3 bases are TGCAGTGCTAGTCGTGGGCAGCCATATGGCTACACCTTC. It is translated as CSASRGQPYGYTF.

This clonotype has just a few counts. The chain combines TRBV4-1 with TRBJ1-5; the D gene is possibly TRBD1 (5 bases). CDR1 and CDR2 (germline): MGHRA, YSYEKL. This CDR3 is 16 amino acids long. V was shortened by 4 bases and J by 0 bases, with 13 bases between the two germline ends. The CDR3 reads CASSRYPGPSNQPQHF. CDR3 sequence (DNA): TGCGCCAGCAGCCGCTACCCGGGACCTAGCAATCAGCCCCAGCATTTT.

The table lists this clonotype with many counts. The chain is built from TRBV12-3 or TRBV12-4 and TRBJ1-1; D remains ambiguous. V was trimmed by 6 bases and J by 5 bases, leaving 16 bases between them. CDR3 size: 14 residues. The CDR3 region is CASSPRTGRTEAFF. The CDR3 DNA is TGTGCCAGCAGCCCCCGGACGGGGAGGACTGAAGCTTTCTTT.